The present entry profiles one TCR beta chain with its context. The antigen it recognizes is unknown. No much larger clone exists at a distance of one base, and base qualities are not known. The sample comes from a study of shared clonotypes between healthy human individuals (dated by TCRdb to 2020 to 2021). Notes on the research overall: The cohort comprised a couple of women and a few men aged 18 to 49 years. Per donor, three plates each were used for CD4 naive and CD4 memory, two for CD8 naive, and one for CD8 memory. To estimate repertoire size and how much clonotype sharing occurs between individuals, the study deeply sequenced the blood TCR repertoires of about five healthy adults. Different laboratories and diverse techniques were used to prepare libraries and sequence TCR repertoires, to increase sequencing depth and limit assay-specific biases. Per donor, leukapheresis produced somewhere between about 0.8 and 9 billion PBMCs. Study-level results and caveats: Sharing across four donors was observed for approximately 4.6% of naive CD4, over 3% of naive CD8, over 2% of memory CD4, and roughly 0.4% of memory CD8 clonotypes. Incomplete sequencing was indicated by rarefaction of sorted-subset datasets, despite the large sequencing depth. Because the study included a small number of donors, the genetic and exposure-history diversity represented was limited. Compared with non-shared clonotypes, the clonotypes found in all four sorted-subset donors had higher generation probabilities. Sampling was restricted to blood, and TCR repertoires in tissues likely differ from the TCR repertoires found in blood. Pairwise subsampling led to the expectation that sequencing depth would affect the degree of clonotype sharing among donors. Larger estimated clonotype richness was generally found for naive subsets than for memory subsets.

For the CD8 naive samples, CD45RO-negative cells were positively selected for CCR7, yielding a CD45RA+CCR7+ population from which TemRA cells were excluded. Healthy HIV-negative adults with no recently reported acute infections or vaccinations were included as donors. Every donor was a Caucasian adult living in Nashville, Tennessee, USA. Blood was collected by leukapheresis, and PBMCs were isolated by Ficoll-Histopaque density gradient centrifugation and then cryopreserved in liquid nitrogen vapor phase. Analytical flow cytometry was used to check the purity and quantity of every magnetically sorted T cell population. Genomic DNA was isolated from each sorted fraction and quantified by UV absorbance on a Nanodrop 2000c. Using the deep immunoSEQ assay, TCR CDR3 regions were amplified from genomic DNA by multiplex PCR. Genomic DNA extracted from each cell subset was distributed evenly over all wells of several immunoSEQ 96-well plates, and each plate served as one replicate. Each replicate PCR for sorted subsets received about 0.2 ug genomic DNA, equal to roughly 33,000 T cell genomes. Purified libraries were measured with a Qubit 3.0 fluorometer, size-checked on a Bioanalyzer 2100, and measured again with the KAPA Library Quantification kit. A separate single-read 150-cycle Illumina NextSeq 550 flow cell was used to sequence each immunoSEQ 96-well plate. Concerning the study's data processing: The immunoSEQ output contained only junctional sequences without quality scores, so filtering could not match that applied to full-length reads. To assign V/J genes and CDR3, sequences were annotated against IMGT germline references using PyIR, a Python wrapper for IgBLAST v1.9. Reads with weak V/J assignments (E-value above 1e-6), missing CDR3, stop codons, out-of-frame junctions, or ambiguous translated residues were removed. A V3J clonotype was defined by an identical inferred V gene, J gene, and CDR3 amino acid sequence. Percentage overlap between repertoires was computed as shared unique clonotypes divided by the size of the smaller repertoire. Richness of each repertoire was evaluated using RTK rarefaction, the Chao1 estimator, and Recon v2.1 estimates of unobserved clonotypes. OLGA was used to compute generation probabilities for all TCRbeta clonotypes that the gDNA method yielded from a few donors. The table comes from immuneACCESS by way of TCRdb, which keeps in-frame sequences with V and J called. Part of the clones is missing from these tables; in studies checked, under half for an unresolved V gene and the rest for unknown reasons. V and J calls and clone size are those listed in that table; D and trimming were worked out from the DNA. The sample includes roughly 2.1 million clones, with just over 90% observed a single time. 1.5% to 2% of the sample is held by the ten biggest clonotypes.

The CDR3 spans 14 residues, from the cysteine through the phenylalanine. CDR3 DNA is the only sequence kept; it has 42 bases, read in frame from the first base. CDR1 is given as MNHEY and CDR2 as SVGAGI, both from the germline V gene. Trimmed from V: 4 bases; trimmed from J: 4 bases; junction bases lacking a gene match: 3. The rearrangement combines TRBV6-5 with TRBJ2-1, and TRBD2 aligns with 8 junction nucleotides. Source material: naive CD8+ T cells from PBMCs. Interpreted using the paper, the cell subset or site label stands for: CD45RA+CCR7+. This receptor was identified in a man aged 18 to 29 in good health. Some clones in this sample may be carry-over from other donors' samples. The CDR3 region reads CASSLAGIYNEQFF. Read as DNA, the sequence is TGTGCCAGCAGTTTAGCGGGAATATACAATGAGCAGTTCTTC.